The rows below give T cell receptor beta chains drawn from one sample of a study of T cell responses to AZD1222 COVID-19 vaccine. Only in-frame clones appear in the TCRdb table, and some are missing; sequencing was by immunoSEQ multiplex PCR. The sample includes approximately 100,000 clones, 75% to 90% of them seen just once. The material was peripheral blood, obtained on day 0 of AZD1222 vaccination. The receptors were gathered from an adult in good health. Each CDR3 is given with its conserved first and last residue. The order of the fields is CDR3 length, D gene, clone size, V gene, J gene, CDR3 protein, CDR3 DNA. A D gene is named only where the DNA matches it firmly. Clone size is stated in some rows and not others, as once, few, many or a class when expanded.

cdr3_length: 15; d_call: TRBD1; clone_size: .; v_call: TRBV9; j_call: TRBJ2-7; cdr3_aa: CASSLPGQGSYEQYF; cdr3_nt: TGTGCCAGCAGCCTCCCCGGACAGGGCTCCTACGAGCAGTACTTC
cdr3_length: 14; d_call: .; clone_size: .; v_call: TRBV6-2/TRBV6-3; j_call: TRBJ1-5; cdr3_aa: CASSSRGGNQPQHF; cdr3_nt: TGTGCCAGCAGTTCTAGGGGGGGCAATCAGCCCCAGCATTTT
cdr3_length: 15; d_call: TRBD1; clone_size: .; v_call: TRBV7-6; j_call: TRBJ2-7; cdr3_aa: CASSYGTGQPYEQYF; cdr3_nt: TGTGCCAGCAGCTACGGGACAGGGCAACCCTACGAGCAGTACTTC
cdr3_length: 15; d_call: .; clone_size: .; v_call: TRBV6-1; j_call: TRBJ2-7; cdr3_aa: CASSESGGNSYEQYF; cdr3_nt: TGTGCCAGCAGTGAAAGTGGCGGGAATTCCTACGAGCAGTACTTC
cdr3_length: 16; d_call: .; clone_size: .; v_call: TRBV4-2; j_call: TRBJ2-1; cdr3_aa: CASSQELDQRYNEQFF; cdr3_nt: TGTGCCAGCAGCCAAGAATTGGACCAGCGCTACAATGAGCAGTTCTTC
cdr3_length: 13; d_call: .; clone_size: .; v_call: TRBV12-3/TRBV12-4; j_call: TRBJ1-1; cdr3_aa: CASRRTLNTEAFF; cdr3_nt: TGTGCCAGCAGACGTACTCTGAACACTGAAGCTTTCTTT
cdr3_length: 15; d_call: TRBD1; clone_size: .; v_call: TRBV12-5; j_call: TRBJ2-5; cdr3_aa: CASGLLGTGQETQYF; cdr3_nt: TGTGCTAGTGGTTTGTTAGGGACAGGTCAAGAGACCCAGTACTTC
cdr3_length: 17; d_call: .; clone_size: .; v_call: TRBV19; j_call: TRBJ2-7; cdr3_aa: CASSIVGRAGSSYEQYF; cdr3_nt: TGTGCCAGTAGTATAGTAGGACGGGCAGGGAGCTCCTACGAGCAGTACTTC
cdr3_length: 15; d_call: .; clone_size: .; v_call: TRBV3-1/TRBV3-2; j_call: TRBJ1-2; cdr3_aa: CASSQGDTDPGGYTF; cdr3_nt: TGTGCCAGCAGCCAAGGTGATACAGACCCCGGGGGCTACACCTTC
cdr3_length: 15; d_call: TRBD1; clone_size: once; v_call: TRBV4-3; j_call: TRBJ2-5; cdr3_aa: CASSQNYRGQETQYF; cdr3_nt: TGCGCCAGCAGCCAAAACTACAGGGGGCAAGAGACCCAGTACTTC
cdr3_length: 12; d_call: .; clone_size: .; v_call: TRBV29-1; j_call: TRBJ1-1; cdr3_aa: CSGTGGNTEAFF; cdr3_nt: TGCAGCGGGACGGGGGGGAACACTGAAGCTTTCTTT
cdr3_length: 11; d_call: .; clone_size: .; v_call: TRBV29-1; j_call: TRBJ1-1; cdr3_aa: CSVVRNTEAFF; cdr3_nt: TGCAGCGTTGTGAGGAACACTGAAGCTTTCTTT
cdr3_length: 16; d_call: TRBD1; clone_size: few; v_call: TRBV16; j_call: TRBJ1-5; cdr3_aa: CASSQYRGGANQPQHF; cdr3_nt: TGTGCCAGCAGCCAATACAGAGGGGGCGCAAATCAGCCCCAGCATTTT
cdr3_length: 13; d_call: TRBD1; clone_size: .; v_call: TRBV7-6; j_call: TRBJ2-2; cdr3_aa: CAGGTGDTGELFF; cdr3_nt: TGTGCCGGGGGGACAGGGGACACCGGGGAGCTGTTTTTT
cdr3_length: 15; d_call: TRBD1; clone_size: .; v_call: TRBV15; j_call: TRBJ2-1; cdr3_aa: CATSRDRGPYNEQFF; cdr3_nt: TGTGCCACCAGCAGAGACAGGGGGCCCTACAATGAGCAGTTCTTC
cdr3_length: 15; d_call: .; clone_size: once; v_call: TRBV30; j_call: TRBJ2-1; cdr3_aa: CAWRSGGGPNNEQFF; cdr3_nt: TGTGCCTGGAGGTCGGGGGGCGGCCCAAATAATGAGCAGTTCTTC
cdr3_length: 19; d_call: .; clone_size: few; v_call: TRBV11-2; j_call: TRBJ1-4; cdr3_aa: CASSLVYWGRDATNEKLFF; cdr3_nt: TGTGCCAGCAGCTTAGTATATTGGGGCAGGGATGCAACTAATGAAAAACTGTTTTTT
cdr3_length: 15; d_call: .; clone_size: .; v_call: TRBV7-2; j_call: TRBJ2-5; cdr3_aa: CASSLAYGLQETQYF; cdr3_nt: TGTGCCAGCAGCTTAGCGTACGGATTACAAGAGACCCAGTACTTC
cdr3_length: 16; d_call: TRBD2; clone_size: once; v_call: TRBV2; j_call: TRBJ2-1; cdr3_aa: CASRMGLAGGQSEQFF; cdr3_nt: TGTGCCAGCAGGATGGGGCTAGCGGGAGGCCAGAGTGAGCAGTTCTTC
cdr3_length: 15; d_call: TRBD2; clone_size: .; v_call: TRBV6-2/TRBV6-3; j_call: TRBJ2-7; cdr3_aa: CASSRSSGISYEQYF; cdr3_nt: TGTGCCAGCAGTCGGTCTAGCGGCATTTCCTACGAGCAGTACTTC
cdr3_length: 15; d_call: TRBD1; clone_size: .; v_call: TRBV5-1; j_call: TRBJ2-2; cdr3_aa: CASSWGQGNTGELFF; cdr3_nt: TGCGCCAGCAGCTGGGGACAGGGAAACACCGGGGAGCTGTTTTTT
cdr3_length: 11; d_call: .; clone_size: .; v_call: TRBV3-1/TRBV3-2; j_call: TRBJ2-7; cdr3_aa: CASSQVYEQYF; cdr3_nt: TGTGCCAGCAGCCAAGTCTACGAGCAGTACTTC
cdr3_length: 17; d_call: .; clone_size: .; v_call: TRBV9; j_call: TRBJ1-4; cdr3_aa: CASSVGGAGGRNEKLFF; cdr3_nt: TGTGCCAGCAGCGTAGGAGGGGCCGGCGGGAGAAATGAAAAACTGTTTTTT
cdr3_length: 16; d_call: TRBD1; clone_size: .; v_call: TRBV29-1; j_call: TRBJ2-1; cdr3_aa: CSAETGTGSSYNEQFF; cdr3_nt: TGCAGCGCGGAGACCGGGACAGGGAGCTCCTACAATGAGCAGTTCTTC
cdr3_length: 16; d_call: .; clone_size: once; v_call: TRBV6-6; j_call: TRBJ1-5; cdr3_aa: CASSYSPGRGNQPQHF; cdr3_nt: TGTGCCAGCAGTTACTCGCCGGGGAGAGGAAATCAGCCCCAGCATTTT
cdr3_length: 15; d_call: .; clone_size: .; v_call: TRBV27; j_call: TRBJ1-2; cdr3_aa: CASSFRGEANYGYTF; cdr3_nt: TGTGCCAGCAGTTTTCGTGGAGAAGCTAACTATGGCTACACCTTC
cdr3_length: 14; d_call: TRBD1; clone_size: .; v_call: TRBV5-1; j_call: TRBJ2-2; cdr3_aa: CASSSTGDTGELFF; cdr3_nt: TGCGCCAGCAGCTCGACAGGGGACACCGGGGAGCTGTTTTTT
cdr3_length: 15; d_call: .; clone_size: few; v_call: TRBV3-1/TRBV3-2; j_call: TRBJ2-5; cdr3_aa: CASSRPPGTQETQYF; cdr3_nt: TGTGCCAGCAGCCGGCCCCCAGGGACCCAAGAGACCCAGTACTTC
cdr3_length: 13; d_call: .; clone_size: .; v_call: TRBV28; j_call: TRBJ1-2; cdr3_aa: CASSPGRTGGYTF; cdr3_nt: TGTGCCAGCAGCCCGGGACGGACGGGAGGCTACACCTTC
cdr3_length: 17; d_call: .; clone_size: .; v_call: TRBV20-1; j_call: TRBJ1-5; cdr3_aa: CSASQQGSFLGNQPQHF; cdr3_nt: TGCAGTGCTAGTCAACAGGGTTCGTTCTTGGGCAATCAGCCCCAGCATTTT
cdr3_length: 15; d_call: TRBD1; clone_size: .; v_call: TRBV9; j_call: TRBJ2-3; cdr3_aa: CASSWGQGSTDTQYF; cdr3_nt: TGTGCCAGCAGTTGGGGACAGGGGTCCACAGATACGCAGTATTTT
cdr3_length: 15; d_call: .; clone_size: .; v_call: TRBV4-3; j_call: TRBJ1-3; cdr3_aa: CASSQGVNSGNTIYF; cdr3_nt: TGCGCCAGCAGCCAAGGGGTCAACTCTGGAAACACCATATATTTT
cdr3_length: 14; d_call: .; clone_size: .; v_call: TRBV4-3; j_call: TRBJ1-4; cdr3_aa: CASSQDSPNEKLFF; cdr3_nt: TGCGCCAGCAGCCAAGATTCACCGAATGAAAAACTGTTTTTT
cdr3_length: 14; d_call: .; clone_size: .; v_call: TRBV6-1; j_call: TRBJ1-1; cdr3_aa: CASSEVVQNTEAFF; cdr3_nt: TGTGCCAGCAGTGAAGTGGTCCAGAACACTGAAGCTTTCTTT
cdr3_length: 15; d_call: TRBD2; clone_size: .; v_call: TRBV11-1; j_call: TRBJ2-1; cdr3_aa: CASSLGLAVVYEQFF; cdr3_nt: TGTGCCAGCAGCTTGGGCCTAGCGGTTGTGTATGAGCAGTTCTTC
cdr3_length: 16; d_call: TRBD2; clone_size: .; v_call: TRBV5-1; j_call: TRBJ2-1; cdr3_aa: CASSWGGDSSSLTQFF; cdr3_nt: TGCGCCAGCAGCTGGGGGGGTGACAGTTCCTCTCTGACGCAGTTCTTC
cdr3_length: 14; d_call: TRBD1; clone_size: .; v_call: TRBV19; j_call: TRBJ2-2; cdr3_aa: CASKGQVNTGELFF; cdr3_nt: TGTGCCAGTAAGGGACAGGTGAACACCGGGGAGCTGTTTTTT
cdr3_length: 13; d_call: TRBD1; clone_size: .; v_call: TRBV5-1; j_call: TRBJ2-5; cdr3_aa: CASSMGQSETQYF; cdr3_nt: TGCGCCAGCAGCATGGGACAGTCGGAGACCCAGTACTTC
cdr3_length: 13; d_call: .; clone_size: .; v_call: TRBV24-1; j_call: TRBJ1-2; cdr3_aa: CATSDSTIRDYTF; cdr3_nt: TGTGCCACCAGTGATTCGACAATAAGGGACTACACCTTC
cdr3_length: 19; d_call: .; clone_size: .; v_call: TRBV11-2; j_call: TRBJ1-1; cdr3_aa: CASSPPPSLRGGMYTEAFF; cdr3_nt: TGTGCCAGCAGCCCCCCTCCCTCATTGAGGGGGGGAATGTACACTGAAGCTTTCTTT
cdr3_length: 18; d_call: .; clone_size: .; v_call: TRBV24-1; j_call: TRBJ2-1; cdr3_aa: CATSDSPDSLSSYNEQFF; cdr3_nt: TGTGCCACCAGTGATTCTCCTGACAGCTTAAGTTCCTACAATGAGCAGTTCTTC
cdr3_length: 15; d_call: .; clone_size: once; v_call: TRBV5-1; j_call: TRBJ1-3; cdr3_aa: CASSLDSGSGNTIYF; cdr3_nt: TGCGCCAGCAGCTTGGACAGCGGCTCTGGAAACACCATATATTTT
cdr3_length: 11; d_call: .; clone_size: .; v_call: TRBV2; j_call: TRBJ2-5; cdr3_aa: CASAVGETQYF; cdr3_nt: TGTGCCAGCGCCGTAGGGGAGACCCAGTACTTC
cdr3_length: 13; d_call: .; clone_size: .; v_call: TRBV9; j_call: TRBJ2-7; cdr3_aa: CASSVGDSYEQYF; cdr3_nt: TGTGCCAGCAGCGTAGGGGACTCCTACGAGCAGTACTTC
cdr3_length: 10; d_call: .; clone_size: .; v_call: TRBV28; j_call: TRBJ1-2; cdr3_aa: CASSMEGYTF; cdr3_nt: TGTGCCAGTTCCATGGAAGGCTACACCTTC
cdr3_length: 15; d_call: .; clone_size: .; v_call: TRBV21-1; j_call: TRBJ1-4; cdr3_aa: CASSLYRGPNEKLFF; cdr3_nt: TGTGCCAGCAGCCTATACAGAGGACCTAATGAAAAACTGTTTTTT
cdr3_length: 13; d_call: .; clone_size: few; v_call: TRBV27; j_call: TRBJ1-2; cdr3_aa: CASSPGQFYGYTF; cdr3_nt: TGTGCCAGCAGTCCCGGACAGTTCTATGGCTACACCTTC
cdr3_length: 14; d_call: TRBD2; clone_size: .; v_call: TRBV15; j_call: TRBJ2-5; cdr3_aa: CATSGGGAGETQYF; cdr3_nt: TGTGCCACCAGTGGCGGGGGGGCCGGGGAGACCCAGTACTTC
cdr3_length: 14; d_call: .; clone_size: .; v_call: TRBV7-9; j_call: TRBJ1-3; cdr3_aa: CASSLGVSGNTIYF; cdr3_nt: TGTGCCAGCAGCTTAGGGGTTTCTGGAAACACCATATATTTT
cdr3_length: 14; d_call: .; clone_size: once; v_call: TRBV7-2; j_call: TRBJ2-4; cdr3_aa: CASSLVARENIQYF; cdr3_nt: TGTGCCAGCAGCTTAGTGGCAAGGGAAAACATTCAGTACTTC
cdr3_length: 14; d_call: .; clone_size: .; v_call: TRBV3-1/TRBV3-2; j_call: TRBJ1-2; cdr3_aa: CASSQGPAGYGYTF; cdr3_nt: TGTGCCAGCAGCCAAGGCCCGGCAGGCTATGGCTACACCTTC
cdr3_length: 16; d_call: .; clone_size: few; v_call: TRBV6-1; j_call: TRBJ1-2; cdr3_aa: CASSEVGVATNYGYTF; cdr3_nt: TGTGCCAGCAGTGAAGTTGGCGTGGCTACTAACTATGGCTACACCTTC
cdr3_length: 15; d_call: .; clone_size: .; v_call: TRBV4-3; j_call: TRBJ2-2; cdr3_aa: CASSQYDSTTGELFF; cdr3_nt: TGCGCCAGCAGCCAATACGACAGCACCACCGGGGAGCTGTTTTTT